This T cell receptor beta chain was retrieved from a study of control samples from healthy donors and cancer patients. Measured with immunoSEQ multiplex PCR; TCRdb has only the in-frame clones, and not every one. Of 190,000 or so clones listed, approximately 92% are singletons. Germline values: CDR1 MGHRA, CDR2 YSYEKL. V was shortened by 0 bases and J by 5 bases, with 16 bases between the two germline ends. This CDR3 comprises 16 residues. The sequence was collected from a man between 18 and 29 years old in good health. Material: blood. The chain uses TRBV4-1 and TRBJ2-5; maybe TRBD1 (6 bases). The CDR3 DNA sequence: TGCGCCAGCAGCCAAGATACGGACAGCTTACGGGAGACCCAGTACTTC. Translated, it gives CASSQDTDSLRETQYF.